This paragraph covers one T cell receptor (beta chain) sequence. This sample is drawn from a study of shared clonotypes between healthy human individuals. Produced via immunoSEQ multiplex PCR; TCRdb's table is partial and in-frame only. The data show roughly 2 million clones, with roughly 94% seen just once and 0.1% to 0.15% held by the top ten. There are 16 residues in the CDR3. The V gene's germline CDR1 is KGHSH and CDR2 LQKENI. Trimming shortened V by 4 bases and J by 0 bases, and 13 bases separated the two germline ends. Material: naive CD4+ T cells sorted from blood. Stated subset: CD45RA+ positively selected. The sequence was collected from a man aged 18 to 29 in good health. The chain employs TRBV18 and TRBJ2-1; weak D call: TRBD1 (5 bases). The CDR3, as DNA: TGTGCCAGCTCACGAACAGGAACTTCCTCCTACAATGAGCAGTTCTTC. Translated, it gives CASSRTGTSSYNEQFF.